This T cell receptor (beta chain) is from a study of cytomegalovirus exposure and HLA in healthy donors. Remarks on this clone: What it recognizes is unknown.

Trimming took 4 bases from V and 5 from J; bases not matched to a gene: 8. The length of the CDR3 is 15 residues. CDR1 is SGHRS, CDR2 YFSETQ, per germline. Generated by immunoSEQ multiplex PCR, the TCRdb table keeps only in-frame clones and is missing some. The sample consists of roughly 220,000 clones, about 90% of them appearing once. Broader study findings: Among TCR sequences, most were rare, though some public TCRs appeared in many donors. In vitro confirmation showed a few CMV-associated chains to be CMV antigen specific. There were 150 or so TCR beta chains listed as cytomegalovirus-associated. According to a subsequent analysis, TCR clusters from the first cohort were inclined to appear together in the 120 validation repertoires.

This clonotype was obtained from a woman aged 18-29 years in good health and CMV-seronegative. The rearrangement uses TRBV5-1 and TRBJ2-3, with TRBD2 matching over 9 bases. The sequenced sample consisted of PBMCs. The CDR3 DNA is TGCGCCAGCAGCCCCTTAGCGGGAGAGGGAGATACGCAGTATTTT. Protein product: CASSPLAGEGDTQYF. The entire variable domain, with the rest obtained from reference TRBV5-1 and TRBJ2-3, is as follows: KAGVTQTPRYLIKTRGQQVTLSCSPISGHRSVSWYQQTPGQGLQFLFEYFSETQRNKGNFPGRFSGRQFSNSRSEMNVSTLELGDSALYLCASSPLAGEGDTQYFGPGTRLTVL.